These 8 T cell receptor beta chains were all obtained from the same sample, sequenced in a study of immune cell composition in non-small cell lung cancer. The protocol was immunoSEQ multiplex PCR, while the TCRdb copy is restricted to in-frame clones and leaves out a portion. The sample contains some 4,500 clones, around 68% of which appear only once. Normal lung was sampled as far from the tumour as possible, at least 3 cm. The sequenced sample consisted of non-adjacent lung tissue. The receptor set was obtained from a human donor with non-small cell lung cancer.

This chain links TRBV19 with TRBJ1-2, with a possible D match to TRBD1 (6 bases). The V gene lost 7 bases and the J gene lost 1 base, with 16 bases spanning the gap. The length of the CDR3 is 15 residues. Per germline, CDR1 LNHDA and CDR2 SQIVND (reference sequence). The CDR3 bases are TGTGCCAGTATCACGGACAGCTCATATAACTATGGCTACACCTTC. Translation gives CASITDSSYNYGYTF.

DNA for the CDR3: TGTGCCAGCAGCACAGGACTAGCGGGATTCAATGAGCAGTTCTTC. This gives the protein CASSTGLAGFNEQFF. The chain couples TRBV5-8 to TRBJ2-1, with 12 bases that match TRBD2. CDR1 is SGHTS, CDR2 YDEGEE, per germline. V trimming: 4 bases; J trimming: 6 bases; junction bases outside the gene matches: 5. The CDR3 consists of 15 residues.

The chain employs TRBV29-1 and TRBJ2-5; 11 bases agree with TRBD1. Trimming cost V 6 bases and J 5 bases; bases outside gene matches: 11. Germline V lookup: CDR1 SQVTM, CDR2 ANQGSEA. The CDR3 covers 15 residues. This CDR3 reads CSVPGQGGGGETQYF. Here the CDR3 DNA reads TGCAGCGTACCGGGACAGGGGGGCGGAGGGGAGACCCAGTACTTC.

The rearrangement joins TRBV10-3 to TRBJ2-5, with 10 bases aligning to TRBD2. The CDR3 length is 15 residues. Germline V CDR1 and CDR2: ENHRY, SYGVKD. Trimming cost V 5 bases and J 3 bases; bases outside gene matches: 6. The CDR3 coding sequence is TGTGCCATCAGTCGAGCGGGGGGGCCGGAAGAGACCCAGTACTTC. Translated: CAISRAGGPEETQYF.

About this clone itself: Different DNA sequences within this sample yield the same CDR3. CDR3 in amino acids: CASSVQGTDTQYF. CDR3 coding DNA: TGTGCCAGCAGCGTCCAGGGCACAGATACGCAGTATTTT. This chain uses TRBV9 with TRBJ2-3; D unresolved. Deletions cut 2 bases from V and 1 base from J, with 5 bases between. The CDR3 consists of 13 residues. Germline CDR1 reads SGDLS; CDR2 reads YYNGEE.

The J gene is TRBJ1-2, the V gene TRBV5-6; D possibly corresponds to TRBD1 (6 bases). The germline V gene has CDR1 SGHDT and CDR2 YYEEEE. The V end was cut by 4 bases, the J end by 1 base, with 20 bases between. CDR3 length: 17 amino acids. CDR3 sequence reads: CASSHTTGPRINYGYTF. The CDR3 DNA reads TGTGCCAGCAGCCACACCACAGGGCCAAGGATTAACTATGGCTACACCTTC.

V usage is TRBV19 and J usage is TRBJ1-1, with D perhaps matching TRBD1 (5 bases). Germline values: CDR1 LNHDA, CDR2 SQIVND (reference sequence). This CDR3 is built from 12 residues. The V end lost 3 bases, the J end lost 6 bases, and 8 bases lay between the germline ends. The CDR3 DNA reads as TGTGCCAGTAGTATGGGGGTGGCTGAAGCTTTCTTT. It yields the protein CASSMGVAEAFF.

V and J are TRBV28 and TRBJ1-5, with 7 positions matching TRBD1. The germline CDR1 and CDR2 sequences are MDHEN and SYDVKM. The CDR3 length is 15 residues. The junction had 5 bases not matched to a gene; V was cut back by 3 bases and J by 3 bases. This chain's CDR3 is CASSFSDRDNQPQHF. The CDR3 DNA follows: TGTGCCAGCAGTTTTTCCGACAGGGACAATCAGCCCCAGCATTTT.